The subject of this entry is one T cell receptor beta chain. What it recognizes is unknown. The treatment: 15 to 20 received Ad26.COV2.S at low or high dose, single or two shots; about five received placebo; per-sample allocation not given. Sampling occurred on day 63 after the first vaccine or placebo injection. An Ad26 vector expressing Wuhan-strain SARS-CoV-2 spike constituted the vaccine. These data originate in a study of Ad26.COV2.S vaccination and SARS-CoV-2 variants. Background on the study: Into the muscle, Ad26.COV2.S was dosed once or twice, 56 days apart. Findings and caveats of the study: Substantial response breadth was reportedly seen for spike-specific CD8+ and CD4+ T cells after vaccination.

From germline, CDR1 is SGHTA and CDR2 FQGNSA. V gave up 4 bases and J gave up 3 bases, with 12 bases separating them. The CDR3 consists of 14 residues. Data came from immunoSEQ multiplex PCR; TCRdb stores just in-frame clones and leaves some out. The data contain about 320,000 clones, 75% to 90% of them singletons. The material sequenced was peripheral blood, taken in a trial of Ad26.COV2.S vaccine versus placebo. V usage is TRBV7-2 and J usage is TRBJ1-2; tentative D call: TRBD1 (5 bases). This clonotype originated in a person aged 18-60 years who received the Ad26.COV2.S COVID-19 vaccine or a placebo. CDR3 nucleotides: TGTGCCAGCAGCTCAAGCGGGACGGACTATGGCTACACCTTC. Protein: CASSSSGTDYGYTF.